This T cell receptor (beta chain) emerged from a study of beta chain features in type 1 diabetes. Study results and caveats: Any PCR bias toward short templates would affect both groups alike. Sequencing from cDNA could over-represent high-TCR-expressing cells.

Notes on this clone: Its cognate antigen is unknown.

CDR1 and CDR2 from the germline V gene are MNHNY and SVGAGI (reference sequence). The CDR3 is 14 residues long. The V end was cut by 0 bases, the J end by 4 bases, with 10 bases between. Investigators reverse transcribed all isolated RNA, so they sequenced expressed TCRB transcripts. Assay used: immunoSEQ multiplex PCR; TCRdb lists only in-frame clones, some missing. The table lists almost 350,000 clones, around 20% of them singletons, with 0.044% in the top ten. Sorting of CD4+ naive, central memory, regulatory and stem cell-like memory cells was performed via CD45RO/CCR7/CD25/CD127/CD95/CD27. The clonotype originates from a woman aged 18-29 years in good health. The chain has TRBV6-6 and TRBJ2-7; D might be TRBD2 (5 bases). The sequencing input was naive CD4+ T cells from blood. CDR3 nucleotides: TGTGCCAGCAGTTACTCGCCGGGGTCTTACGAGCAGTACTTC. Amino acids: CASSYSPGSYEQYF.